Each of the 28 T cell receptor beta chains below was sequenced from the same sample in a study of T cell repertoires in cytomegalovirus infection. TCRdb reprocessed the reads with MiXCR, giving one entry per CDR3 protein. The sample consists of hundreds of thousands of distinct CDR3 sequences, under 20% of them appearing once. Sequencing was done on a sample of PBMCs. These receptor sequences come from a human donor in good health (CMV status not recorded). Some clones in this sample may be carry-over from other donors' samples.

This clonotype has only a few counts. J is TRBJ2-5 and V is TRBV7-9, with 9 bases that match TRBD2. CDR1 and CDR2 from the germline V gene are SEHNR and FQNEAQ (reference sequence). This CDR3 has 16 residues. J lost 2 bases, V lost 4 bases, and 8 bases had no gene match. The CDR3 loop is CASSSGLATKQETQYF. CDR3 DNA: TGTGCCAGCAGCTCCGGACTAGCGACGAAACAAGAGACCCAGTACTTC.

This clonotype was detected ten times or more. CDR3 amino acids: CASRGTGSNTYNSPLHF. The DNA of the CDR3 is TGTGCCAGCAGGGGGACAGGGTCCAATACCTATAATTCACCCCTCCACTTT. The chain has TRBV2 and TRBJ1-6, with 9 bases that match TRBD1. J gave up 2 bases and V 6 bases, and 8 bases lay outside the gene matches. CDR1 SNHLY and CDR2 FYNNEI come from the germline V gene. The CDR3 has 17 amino acids.

CDR3 nucleotides: TGTGCCAGCAGCTTAGCCCCGAGAGGGGCGCAGCCCCAGCATTTT. Its translation: CASSLAPRGAQPQHF. The J gene is TRBJ1-5, the V gene TRBV7-2; possibly TRBD1 for D (5 bases). The CDR3 totals 15 residues. Germline V gene sequence: CDR1 SGHTA, CDR2 FQGNSA. V was clipped by 0 bases and J by 7 bases, with 13 bases between them.

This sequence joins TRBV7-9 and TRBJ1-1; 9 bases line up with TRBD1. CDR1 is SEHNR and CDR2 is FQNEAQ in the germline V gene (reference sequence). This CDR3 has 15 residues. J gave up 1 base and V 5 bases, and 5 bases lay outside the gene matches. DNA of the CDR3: TGTGCCAGCAGCGCAGTGGGACAGGGGAACACTGAAGCTTTCTTT. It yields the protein CASSAVGQGNTEAFF.

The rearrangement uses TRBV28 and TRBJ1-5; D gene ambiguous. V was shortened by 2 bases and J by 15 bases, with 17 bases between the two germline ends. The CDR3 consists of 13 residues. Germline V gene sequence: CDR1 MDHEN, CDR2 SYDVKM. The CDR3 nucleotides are TGTGCCAGCAGTTTAGGGTTATCGGGGTCACTGCATTTT. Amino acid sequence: CASSLGLSGSLHF.

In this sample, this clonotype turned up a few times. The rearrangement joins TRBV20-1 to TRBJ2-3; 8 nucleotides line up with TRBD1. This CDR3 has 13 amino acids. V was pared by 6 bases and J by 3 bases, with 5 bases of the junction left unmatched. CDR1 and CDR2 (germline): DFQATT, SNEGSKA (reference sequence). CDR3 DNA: TGCAGTGCAAGGGACAGGACTACAGATACGCAGTATTTT. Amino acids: CSARDRTTDTQYF.

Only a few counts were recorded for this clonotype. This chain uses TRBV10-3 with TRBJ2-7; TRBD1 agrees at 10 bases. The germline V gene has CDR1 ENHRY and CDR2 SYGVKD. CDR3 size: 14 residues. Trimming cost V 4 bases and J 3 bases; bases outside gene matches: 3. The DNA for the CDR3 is TGTGCCATCAGTGGGACAGGGGGGTTCTACGAGCAGTACTTC. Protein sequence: CAISGTGGFYEQYF.

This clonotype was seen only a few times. CDR3 nucleotide sequence: TGTGCCAGCTCACCGGGACAGGGAGTTTCAGATACGCAGTATTTT. It is translated as CASSPGQGVSDTQYF. V is TRBV18 and J is TRBJ2-3, with TRBD1 identical over 9 bases. This CDR3 has 15 amino acids. The germline V gene has CDR1 KGHSH and CDR2 LQKENI. V lost 3 bases to trimming and J lost 4 bases; unmatched junction nucleotides: 5.

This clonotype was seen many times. CDR3 nucleotides: TGTGCCAGCAGCCGAATGCGGGCCACTGAAGCTTTCTTT. Its translation: CASSRMRATEAFF. The chain joins TRBV7-2 to TRBJ1-1; no clear D. Germline V gene data show CDR1 as SGHTA and CDR2 as FQGNSA. Trimming removed 5 bases at V and 4 bases at J, with 11 bases between. This CDR3 has 13 residues.

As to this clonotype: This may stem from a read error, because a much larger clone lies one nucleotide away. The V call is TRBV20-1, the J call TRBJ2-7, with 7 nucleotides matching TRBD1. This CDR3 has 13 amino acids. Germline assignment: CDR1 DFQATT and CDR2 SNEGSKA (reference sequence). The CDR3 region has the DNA TGCAGTGCCCCGGAGGACAGGACCTACAAGCAGTACTTC. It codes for CSAPEDRTYKQYF.

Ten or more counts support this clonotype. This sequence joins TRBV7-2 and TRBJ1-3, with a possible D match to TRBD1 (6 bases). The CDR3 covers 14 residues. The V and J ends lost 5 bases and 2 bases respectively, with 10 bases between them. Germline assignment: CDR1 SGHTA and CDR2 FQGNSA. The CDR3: CASSNRATGNTIYF. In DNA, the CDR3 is TGTGCCAGCAGCAACAGGGCTACTGGAAACACCATATATTTT. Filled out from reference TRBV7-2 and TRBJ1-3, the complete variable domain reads GAGVSQSPSNKVTEKGKDVELRCDPISGHTALYWYRQSLGQGLEFLIYFQGNSAPDKSGLPSDRFSAERTGGSVSTLTIQRTQQEDSAVYLCASSNRATGNTIYFGEGSWLTVV.

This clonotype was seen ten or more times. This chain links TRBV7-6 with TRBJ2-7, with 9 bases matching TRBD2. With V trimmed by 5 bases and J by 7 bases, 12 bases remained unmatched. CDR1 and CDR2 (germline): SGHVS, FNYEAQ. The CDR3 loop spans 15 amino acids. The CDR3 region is CASSPIAGAAGEQYF. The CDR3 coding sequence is TGTGCCAGCAGCCCCATAGCGGGGGCCGCGGGAGAGCAGTACTTC. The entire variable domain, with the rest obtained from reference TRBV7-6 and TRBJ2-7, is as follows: GAGVSQSPRYKVTKRGQDVALRCDPISGHVSLYWYRQALGQGPEFLTYFNYEAQQDKSGLPNDRFSAERPEGSISTLTIQRTEQRDSAMYRCASSPIAGAAGEQYFGPGTRLTVT.

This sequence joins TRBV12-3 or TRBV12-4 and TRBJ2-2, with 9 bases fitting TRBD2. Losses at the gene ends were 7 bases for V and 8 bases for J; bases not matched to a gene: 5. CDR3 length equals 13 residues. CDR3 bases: TGTGCCAGCACTCTAGCGGGGCTGGGGGAGCTGTTTTTT. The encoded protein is CASTLAGLGELFF.

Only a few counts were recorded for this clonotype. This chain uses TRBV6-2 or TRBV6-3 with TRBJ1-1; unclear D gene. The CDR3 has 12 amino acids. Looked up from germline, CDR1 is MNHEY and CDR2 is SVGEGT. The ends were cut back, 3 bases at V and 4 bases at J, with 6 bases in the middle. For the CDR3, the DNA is TGTGCCAGCAGTTATGCAAGCACTGAAGCTTTCTTT. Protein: CASSYASTEAFF.

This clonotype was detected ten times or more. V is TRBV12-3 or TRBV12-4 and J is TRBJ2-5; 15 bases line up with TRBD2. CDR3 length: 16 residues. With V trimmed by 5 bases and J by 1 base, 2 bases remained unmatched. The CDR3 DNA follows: TGTGCCAGCAGTGGACTAGCGGGGGGGAGCCAAGAGACCCAGTACTTC. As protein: CASSGLAGGSQETQYF.

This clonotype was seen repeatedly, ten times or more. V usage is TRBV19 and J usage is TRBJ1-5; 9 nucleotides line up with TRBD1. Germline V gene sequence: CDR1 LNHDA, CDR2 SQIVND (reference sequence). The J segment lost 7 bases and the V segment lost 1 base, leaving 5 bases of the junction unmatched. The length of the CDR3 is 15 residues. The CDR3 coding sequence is TGTGCCAGTAGTATAGCCCGGACAGGGGACCAGCCCCAGCATTTT. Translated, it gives CASSIARTGDQPQHF.

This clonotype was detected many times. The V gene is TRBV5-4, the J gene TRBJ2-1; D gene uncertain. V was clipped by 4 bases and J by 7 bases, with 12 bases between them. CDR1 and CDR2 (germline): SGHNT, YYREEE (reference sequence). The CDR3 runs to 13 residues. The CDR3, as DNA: TGTGCCAGCAGCCCGGGCTTGGGAAATGAGCAGTTCTTC. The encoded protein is CASSPGLGNEQFF. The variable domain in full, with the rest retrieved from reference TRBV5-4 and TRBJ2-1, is ETGVTQSPTHLIKTRGQQVTLRCSSQSGHNTVSWYQQALGQGPQFIFQYYREEENGRGNFPPRFSGLQFPNYSSELNVNALELDDSALYLCASSPGLGNEQFFGPGTRLTVL.

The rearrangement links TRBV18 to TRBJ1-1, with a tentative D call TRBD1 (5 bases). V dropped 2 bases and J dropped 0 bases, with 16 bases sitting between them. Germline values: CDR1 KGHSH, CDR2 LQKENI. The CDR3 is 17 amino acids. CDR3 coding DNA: TGTGCCAGCTCACCAAATGGGGCCGTTGGAATGAACACTGAAGCTTTCTTT. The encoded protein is CASSPNGAVGMNTEAFF.

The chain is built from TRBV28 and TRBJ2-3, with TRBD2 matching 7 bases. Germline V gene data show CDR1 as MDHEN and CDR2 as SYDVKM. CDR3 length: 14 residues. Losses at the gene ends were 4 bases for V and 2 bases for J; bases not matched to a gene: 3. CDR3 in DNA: TGTGCCAGCAGTTCGGCGGGGGACACAGATACGCAGTATTTT. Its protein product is CASSSAGDTDTQYF.

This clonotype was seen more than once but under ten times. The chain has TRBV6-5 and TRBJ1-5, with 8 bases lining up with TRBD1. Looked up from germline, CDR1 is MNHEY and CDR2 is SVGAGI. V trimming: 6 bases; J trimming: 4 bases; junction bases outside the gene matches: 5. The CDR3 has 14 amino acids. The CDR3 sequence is CASRRTGRNQPQHF. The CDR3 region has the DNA TGTGCCAGCAGAAGGACAGGGCGGAATCAGCCCCAGCATTTT.

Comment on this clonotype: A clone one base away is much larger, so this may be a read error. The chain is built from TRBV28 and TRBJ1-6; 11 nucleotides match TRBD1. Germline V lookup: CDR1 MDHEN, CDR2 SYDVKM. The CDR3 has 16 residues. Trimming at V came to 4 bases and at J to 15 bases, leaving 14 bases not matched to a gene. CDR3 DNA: TGTGCCAGCAGTTCCCGGACAGGGGGCCCTAAGGTGGGCCTCCACTTT. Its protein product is CASSSRTGGPKVGLHF. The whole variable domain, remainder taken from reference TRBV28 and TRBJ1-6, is DVKVTQSSRYLVKRTGEKVFLECVQDMDHENMFWYRQDPGLGLRLIYFSYDVKMKEKGDIPEGYSVSREKKERFSLILESASTNQTSMYLCASSSRTGGPKVGLHFGNGTRLTVT.

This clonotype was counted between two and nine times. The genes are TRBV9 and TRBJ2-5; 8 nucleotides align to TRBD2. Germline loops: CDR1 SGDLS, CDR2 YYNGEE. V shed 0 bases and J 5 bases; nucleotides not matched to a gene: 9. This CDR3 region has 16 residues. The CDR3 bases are TGTGCCAGCAGCGTAGGGGAGCGGGAGCTTGATGAGACCCAGTACTTC. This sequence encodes CASSVGERELDETQYF.

The CDR3 protein is CASSPGQANGYTF. The CDR3 bases are TGTGCCAGCAGTCCCGGACAAGCCAATGGCTACACCTTC. This sequence joins TRBV6-1 and TRBJ1-2; D possibly corresponds to TRBD1 (5 bases). The V and J ends lost 5 bases and 6 bases respectively, with 13 bases between them. The germline V gene has CDR1 MNHNS and CDR2 SASEGT. This CDR3 spans 13 amino acids.

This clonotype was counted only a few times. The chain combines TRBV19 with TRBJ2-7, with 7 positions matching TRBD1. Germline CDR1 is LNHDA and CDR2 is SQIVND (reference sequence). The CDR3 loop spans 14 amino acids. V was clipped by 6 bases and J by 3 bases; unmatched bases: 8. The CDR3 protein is CASSLGTVDYEQYF. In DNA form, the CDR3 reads TGTGCCAGTAGCCTCGGGACAGTAGACTACGAGCAGTACTTC.

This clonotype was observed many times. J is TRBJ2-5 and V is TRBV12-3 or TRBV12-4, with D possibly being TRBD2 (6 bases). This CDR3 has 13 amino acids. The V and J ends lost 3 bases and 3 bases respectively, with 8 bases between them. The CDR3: CASSFGGKETQYF. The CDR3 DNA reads TGTGCCAGCAGTTTTGGGGGGAAAGAGACCCAGTACTTC.

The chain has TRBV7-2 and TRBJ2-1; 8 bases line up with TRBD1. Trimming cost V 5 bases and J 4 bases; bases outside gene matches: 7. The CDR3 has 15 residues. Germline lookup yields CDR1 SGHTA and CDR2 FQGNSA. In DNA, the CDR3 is TGTGCCAGCAGCCAACCGGGACAGGCTTACAATGAGCAGTTCTTC. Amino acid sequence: CASSQPGQAYNEQFF.

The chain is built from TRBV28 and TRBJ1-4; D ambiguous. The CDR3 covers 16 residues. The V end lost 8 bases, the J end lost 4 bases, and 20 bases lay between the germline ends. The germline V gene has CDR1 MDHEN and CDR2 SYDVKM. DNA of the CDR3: TGTGCCAGCGGGGAGACAACCCCTACGGATAATGAAAAACTGTTTTTT. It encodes CASGETTPTDNEKLFF.

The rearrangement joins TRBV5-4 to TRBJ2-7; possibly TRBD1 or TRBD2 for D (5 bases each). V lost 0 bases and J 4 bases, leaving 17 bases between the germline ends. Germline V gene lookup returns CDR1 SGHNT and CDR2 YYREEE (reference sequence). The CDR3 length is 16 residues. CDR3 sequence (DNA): TGTGCCAGCAGCTTGGGGACGGGACCGCTCCTTTACGAGCAGTACTTC. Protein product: CASSLGTGPLLYEQYF.